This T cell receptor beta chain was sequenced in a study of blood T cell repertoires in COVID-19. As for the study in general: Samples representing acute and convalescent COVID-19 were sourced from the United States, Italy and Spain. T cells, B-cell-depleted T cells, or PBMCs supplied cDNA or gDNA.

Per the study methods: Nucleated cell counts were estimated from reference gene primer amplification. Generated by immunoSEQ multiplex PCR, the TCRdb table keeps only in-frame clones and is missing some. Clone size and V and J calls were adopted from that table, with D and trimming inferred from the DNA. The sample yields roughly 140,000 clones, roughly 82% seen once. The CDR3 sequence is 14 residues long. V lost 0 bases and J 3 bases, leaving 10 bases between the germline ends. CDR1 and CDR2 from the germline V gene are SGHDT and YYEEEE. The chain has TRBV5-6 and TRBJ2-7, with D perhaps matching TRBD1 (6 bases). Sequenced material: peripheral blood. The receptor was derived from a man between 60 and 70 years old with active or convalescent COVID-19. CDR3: CASSLGTANYEQYV. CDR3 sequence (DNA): TGTGCCAGCAGCTTGGGGACAGCAAACTACGAGCAGTACGTC.